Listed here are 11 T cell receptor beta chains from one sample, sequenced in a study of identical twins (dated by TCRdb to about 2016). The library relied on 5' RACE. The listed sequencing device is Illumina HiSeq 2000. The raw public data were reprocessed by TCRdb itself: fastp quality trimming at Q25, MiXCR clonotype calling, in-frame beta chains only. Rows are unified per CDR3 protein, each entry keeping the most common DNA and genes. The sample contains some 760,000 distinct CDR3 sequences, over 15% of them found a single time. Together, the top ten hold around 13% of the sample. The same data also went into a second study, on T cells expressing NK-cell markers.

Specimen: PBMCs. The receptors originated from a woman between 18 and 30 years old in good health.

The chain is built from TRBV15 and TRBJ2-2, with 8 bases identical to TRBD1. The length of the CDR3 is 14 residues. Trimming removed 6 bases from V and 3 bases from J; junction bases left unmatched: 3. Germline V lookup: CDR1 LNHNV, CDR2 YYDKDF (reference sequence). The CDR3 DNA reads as TGTGCCACCAGTTGGGACAGGTACACCGGGGAGCTGTTTTTT. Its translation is CATSWDRYTGELFF.

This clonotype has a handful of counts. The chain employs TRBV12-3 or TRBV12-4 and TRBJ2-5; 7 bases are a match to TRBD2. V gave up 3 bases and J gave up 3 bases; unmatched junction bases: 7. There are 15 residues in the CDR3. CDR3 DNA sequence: TGTGCCAGCAGTTTCTGGGGGGGGGGAGAAGAGACCCAGTACTTC. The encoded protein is CASSFWGGGEETQYF.

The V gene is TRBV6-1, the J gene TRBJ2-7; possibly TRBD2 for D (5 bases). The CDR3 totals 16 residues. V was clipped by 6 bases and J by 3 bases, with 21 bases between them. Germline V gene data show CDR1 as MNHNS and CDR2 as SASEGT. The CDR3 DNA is TGTGCCAGCAGAGTGGGTGAGGGCCGATCTTTCTACGAGCAGTACTTC. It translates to CASRVGEGRSFYEQYF.

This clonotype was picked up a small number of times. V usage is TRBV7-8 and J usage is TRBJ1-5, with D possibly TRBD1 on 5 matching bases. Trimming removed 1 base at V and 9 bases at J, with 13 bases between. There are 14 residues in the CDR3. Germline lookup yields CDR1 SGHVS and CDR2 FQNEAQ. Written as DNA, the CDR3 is TGTGCCAGCAGCTTAGACGGGGCAGGTGTGCCCCAGCATTTT. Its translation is CASSLDGAGVPQHF. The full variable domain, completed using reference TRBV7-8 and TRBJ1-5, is GAGVSQSPRYKVAKRGQDVALRCDPISGHVSLFWYQQALGQGPEFLTYFQNEAQLDKSGLPSDRFFAERPEGSVSTLKIQRTQQEDSAVYLCASSLDGAGVPQHFGDGTRLSIL.

CDR3 in amino acids: CASREGWGNEQFF. The CDR3 coding sequence is TGCGCCAGCAGAGAGGGATGGGGCAATGAGCAGTTCTTC. The J gene is TRBJ2-1, the V gene TRBV5-1; perhaps TRBD2 as D (5 bases). Trimming cost V 5 bases and J 6 bases, with 12 bases left between them. The CDR3 runs to 13 residues. CDR1 and CDR2 (germline): SGHRS, YFSETQ.

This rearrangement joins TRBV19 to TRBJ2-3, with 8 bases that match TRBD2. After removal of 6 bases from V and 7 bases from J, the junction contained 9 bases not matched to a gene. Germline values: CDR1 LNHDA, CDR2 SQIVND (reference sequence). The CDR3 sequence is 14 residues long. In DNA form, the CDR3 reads TGTGCCAGTAGCCCGAGAGTAGCGGGGAATACGCAGTATTTT. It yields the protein CASSPRVAGNTQYF.

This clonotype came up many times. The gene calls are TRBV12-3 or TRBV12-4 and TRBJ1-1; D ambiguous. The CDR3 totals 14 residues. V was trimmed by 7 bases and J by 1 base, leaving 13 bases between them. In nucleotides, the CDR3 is TGTGCCAGCACCCGCCGGATTCAGAACACTGAAGCTTTCTTT. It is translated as CASTRRIQNTEAFF.

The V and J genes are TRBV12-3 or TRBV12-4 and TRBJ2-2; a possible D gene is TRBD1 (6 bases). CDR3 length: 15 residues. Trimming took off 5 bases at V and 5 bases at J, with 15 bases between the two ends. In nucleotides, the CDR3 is TGTGCCAGCAGTCGGACAGAGGTGCTTACCGGGGAGCTGTTTTTT. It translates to CASSRTEVLTGELFF.

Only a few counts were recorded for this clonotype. CDR3 nucleotides: TGTGCCAGCAGTGAAAGTCAAGGCACCCCATCGTACGAGCAGTACTTC. Translation: CASSESQGTPSYEQYF. This chain joins TRBV6-1 and TRBJ2-7; no clear D. Germline CDR1 and CDR2: MNHNS and SASEGT. The CDR3 runs to 16 residues. Between the trimmed V and J ends, which lost 2 bases and 4 bases, there was a span of 18 bases.

CDR3 DNA: TGCAGTGCTAGTTACGGACAGGGACGTAATTCACCCCTCCACTTT. Encoded protein: CSASYGQGRNSPLHF. The chain combines TRBV20-1 with TRBJ1-6; 8 bases line up with TRBD1. Trimming took 3 bases from V and 6 from J; bases not matched to a gene: 7. This CDR3 comprises 15 residues. Germline V lookup: CDR1 DFQATT, CDR2 SNEGSKA (reference sequence).

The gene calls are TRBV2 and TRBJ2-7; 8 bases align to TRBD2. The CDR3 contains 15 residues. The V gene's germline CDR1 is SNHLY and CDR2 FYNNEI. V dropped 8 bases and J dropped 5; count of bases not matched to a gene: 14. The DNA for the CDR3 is TGTGCCAGCGCTACAGGAGCGGGAGCGGGCCACGAGCAGTACTTC. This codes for CASATGAGAGHEQYF.